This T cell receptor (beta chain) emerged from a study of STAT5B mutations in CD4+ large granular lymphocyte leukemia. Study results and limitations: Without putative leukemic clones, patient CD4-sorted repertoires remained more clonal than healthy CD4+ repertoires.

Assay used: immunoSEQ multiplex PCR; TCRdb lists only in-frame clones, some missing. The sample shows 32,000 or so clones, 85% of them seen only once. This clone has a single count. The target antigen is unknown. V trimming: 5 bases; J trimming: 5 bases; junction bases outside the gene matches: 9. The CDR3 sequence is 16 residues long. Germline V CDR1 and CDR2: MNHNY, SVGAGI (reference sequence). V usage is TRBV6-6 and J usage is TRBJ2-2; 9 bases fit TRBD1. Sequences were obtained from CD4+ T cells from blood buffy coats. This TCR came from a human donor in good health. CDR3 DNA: TGTGCCAGCAGTCCCCCGGGACAGGGAAAGACCGGGGAGCTGTTTTTT. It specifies CASSPPGQGKTGELFF.